Listed here is a single T cell receptor (beta chain). Which antigen it targets is not known. No clone much larger than this one lies a single base away; base qualities are absent. This specimen comes from a study of technical replicates of blood from several donors (dated by TCRdb to between 2016 and 2019). The method behind the library was the immunoSEQ multiplex PCR assay. TCRdb obtained this table from immuneACCESS and retained in-frame rearrangements with V and J assigned. These tables miss some clones; where compared with another copy, unresolved V genes account for less than half of the shortfall, and the remainder is unexplained. The sample table lists roughly 50,000 clones, 90% to 95% of them with a count of one. 2.5% to 4% of the sample is held by the ten biggest clonotypes. Taken from cysteine to phenylalanine, the CDR3 has 15 residues. Of all the DNA, just the CDR3 is kept, 45 bases in frame from base 1. V lost 0 bases and J lost 7 bases, and the count of bases not matched to a germline gene is 3. CDR1 SGDLS and CDR2 YYNGEE were looked up in the germline V gene.

Sequenced sample: PBMCs. The TCR originated in a human donor in good health. Some clones in this sample may be carry-over from other donors' samples. The chain was built from TRBV9 and TRBJ1-6; TRBD1 aligns with 8 central bases. CDR3 loop: CASSVGSGGNSPLHF. The bases are TGTGCCAGCAGCGTAGGATCAGGGGGCAATTCACCCCTCCACTTT.